These 17 T cell receptor beta chains were sequenced from one sample in a study of T cells in tuberculosis. Time point of the sample: new active TB diagnosis, blood taken before or within 7 days of starting treatment. Generated by immunoSEQ multiplex PCR, the TCRdb table keeps only in-frame clones and is missing some. The sample lists about 33,000 clones, roughly 94% occurring once. The sequencing used PBMCs, collected at tuberculosis diagnosis. These receptors all stem from an adult with tuberculosis. Some clones in this sample may be carry-over from other donors' samples.

This rearrangement joins TRBV18 to TRBJ2-1; D gene ambiguous. The CDR3 sequence is 12 residues long. Trimming cost V 3 bases and J 9 bases, with 9 bases left between them. The germline V gene encodes CDR1 KGHSH and CDR2 LQKENI. In nucleotides, the CDR3 is TGTGCCAGCTCACCCGAGAGGCGTGAGCAGTTCTTC. Translating gives CASSPERREQFF.

This clone was counted a single time. The chain is built from TRBV5-4 and TRBJ2-1, with D uncertain. The V end was cut by 2 bases, the J end by 9 bases, with 9 bases between. The CDR3 contains 12 residues. CDR1 SGHNT and CDR2 YYREEE come from the germline V gene (reference sequence). CDR3 residues: CASSFFPSEQFF. Here the CDR3 DNA reads TGTGCCAGCAGCTTTTTCCCTAGTGAGCAGTTCTTC. Full variable domain (remainder filled in from reference TRBV5-4 and TRBJ2-1): ETGVTQSPTHLIKTRGQQVTLRCSSQSGHNTVSWYQQALGQGPQFIFQYYREEENGRGNFPPRFSGLQFPNYSSELNVNALELDDSALYLCASSFFPSEQFFGPGTRLTVL.

The chain recombines TRBV25-1 with TRBJ2-1, with a possible D match to TRBD1 (6 bases). From germline, CDR1 is MGHDK and CDR2 SYGVNS. This CDR3 has 15 residues. The germline V and J ends were trimmed by 3 bases and 5 bases, with 14 bases remaining between them. The CDR3 bases are TGTGCCAGCAGTGAGGCGCGAGAGGGGGACAATGAGCAGTTCTTC. Its protein is CASSEAREGDNEQFF.

In this sample, this clone turned up once. This chain connects TRBV11-3 to TRBJ2-2, with 9 bases identical to TRBD2. CDR1 is SGHNT, CDR2 YENEEA, per germline. Trimming took 0 bases from V and 5 from J; bases not matched to a gene: 7. The CDR3 is made up of 17 amino acids. The CDR3 DNA sequence: TGTGCCAGCAGCTTAGATCGTGGGCTAGCGGGGACCGGGGAGCTGTTTTTT. Protein sequence: CASSLDRGLAGTGELFF.

The CDR3: CARSPTGDGEQFF. The CDR3 DNA sequence: TGTGCCAGAAGCCCGACAGGGGATGGGGAGCAGTTCTTC. The chain links TRBV5-3 to TRBJ2-1, with 8 positions matching TRBD1. TRBV5-3 is an open reading frame, and its role is uncertain. There are 13 residues in the CDR3. The V gene end was trimmed by 4 bases and the J gene end by 10 bases; junction bases not matched to a gene: 7.

This chain uses TRBV18 with TRBJ2-1; TRBD2 might be the D (5 bases). The CDR3 is 16 residues long. Trimming removed 0 bases from V and 3 bases from J, with 12 bases in between. Per the germline V gene, CDR1 is KGHSH and CDR2 is LQKENI. The CDR3 sequence is CASSPPGFGNYNEQFF. The CDR3 DNA reads TGTGCCAGCTCACCACCGGGATTCGGGAACTACAATGAGCAGTTCTTC.

The chain joins TRBV4-1 to TRBJ1-2; 10 nucleotides line up with TRBD1. The CDR3 loop spans 16 amino acids. V lost 6 bases, J lost 0 bases, and 7 bases stayed unmatched. The germline V gene has CDR1 MGHRA and CDR2 YSYEKL. CDR3 residues: CASRPPGQGSNYGYTF. The CDR3 region has the DNA TGCGCCAGCAGGCCTCCGGGACAGGGGTCTAACTATGGCTACACCTTC.

The chain is built from TRBV2 and TRBJ1-3; a possible D gene is TRBD1 (5 bases). With 7 bases removed from V and 0 bases from J, the gap between germline ends came to 16 bases. Germline V lookup: CDR1 SNHLY, CDR2 FYNNEI. This CDR3 has 16 residues. The CDR3 DNA reads as TGTGCCAGCACCGGGGAGGGGCTCCGCTCTGGAAACACCATATATTTT. It yields the protein CASTGEGLRSGNTIYF.

The chain carries TRBV4-1 and TRBJ2-2; a weak D match, TRBD1 (5 bases). Germline V gives CDR1 MGHRA, CDR2 YSYEKL. Trimming took 0 bases from V and 4 from J, leaving 12 bases between them. There are 16 residues in the CDR3. CDR3 sequence: CASSQDAWGTTGELFF. The CDR3 coding sequence is TGCGCCAGCAGCCAAGATGCTTGGGGCACCACCGGGGAGCTGTTTTTT.

The CDR3 bases are TGTGCCATCTCTCGGCCAGGGGGCTCAACTAATGAAAAACTGTTTTTT. Translation gives CAISRPGGSTNEKLFF. The V and J genes are TRBV15 and TRBJ1-4; TRBD1 matches 8 bases. CDR3 length: 16 residues. Germline-derived CDR1 and CDR2 are LNHNV and YYDKDF (reference sequence). The trim removed 10 bases at V and 0 bases at J, leaving 10 bases unmatched.

The rearrangement uses TRBV5-6 and TRBJ1-5; TRBD1 might be the D (6 bases). CDR3 length: 16 amino acids. V dropped 1 base and J dropped 4 bases, with 15 bases sitting between them. CDR1 and CDR2 from the germline V gene are SGHDT and YYEEEE. CDR3 protein: CASSLKARGVNQPQHF. DNA of the CDR3: TGTGCCAGCAGCTTGAAGGCCAGGGGAGTAAATCAGCCCCAGCATTTT. Drawing the rest from reference TRBV5-6 and TRBJ1-5, the complete variable domain is DAGVTQSPTHLIKTRGQQVTLRCSPKSGHDTVSWYQQALGQGPQFIFQYYEEEERQRGNFPDRFSGHQFPNYSSELNVNALLLGDSALYLCASSLKARGVNQPQHFGDGTRLSIL.

A remark on this clone: Other DNA sequences from this sample encode an identical CDR3 as well. This sequence joins TRBV5-1 and TRBJ2-2; tentative D call: TRBD1 (5 bases). This CDR3 is 17 amino acids long. Germline V lookup: CDR1 SGHRS, CDR2 YFSETQ. The V end was cut by 0 bases, the J end by 8 bases, with 20 bases between. The CDR3 DNA follows: TGCGCCAGCAGCTTGGTATTCGACAGCTACTCCACTGGGGAGCTGTTTTTT. Translated: CASSLVFDSYSTGELFF.

This chain links TRBV7-9 with TRBJ2-3, with 8 bases identical to TRBD2. From germline, CDR1 is SEHNR and CDR2 FQNEAQ (reference sequence). This CDR3 region has 14 residues. V trimming: 8 bases; J trimming: 0 bases; junction bases outside the gene matches: 4. The CDR3 region is CASGRGGSTDTQYF. CDR3 in DNA: TGTGCCAGCGGTCGGGGGGGTAGCACAGATACGCAGTATTTT.

This sequence joins TRBV10-3 and TRBJ1-1; TRBD1 matches 8 bases. Germline V gene lookup returns CDR1 ENHRY and CDR2 SYGVKD. The ends lost 0 bases at V and 1 base at J; junction bases unmatched: 1. This CDR3 is 15 amino acids long. This chain's CDR3 is CAISESGTGNTEAFF. The DNA of the CDR3 is TGTGCCATCAGTGAGTCCGGGACAGGGAACACTGAAGCTTTCTTT.

V usage is TRBV6-4 and J usage is TRBJ2-3; 11 bases are a match to TRBD2. Losses at the gene ends were 4 bases for V and 6 bases for J; bases not matched to a gene: 3. CDR1 is MRHNA, CDR2 SNTAGT, per germline. This CDR3 is built from 14 residues. CDR3 in amino acids: CASSASGGRDTQYF. For the CDR3, the DNA is TGTGCCAGCAGTGCTAGCGGGGGGCGTGATACGCAGTATTTT.

The chain links TRBV19 to TRBJ1-1; no clear D. Germline-derived CDR1 and CDR2 are LNHDA and SQIVND (reference sequence). The CDR3 is 14 amino acids. Deletions cut 5 bases from V and 1 base from J, with 11 bases between. DNA for the CDR3: TGTGCCAGTAGTTACGGAGCGTCGAACACTGAAGCTTTCTTT. Its protein product is CASSYGASNTEAFF.

The chain combines TRBV9 with TRBJ1-4, with D uncertain. Per germline, CDR1 SGDLS and CDR2 YYNGEE. V was pared by 0 bases and J by 4 bases, with 10 bases between. This CDR3 spans 15 amino acids. CDR3: CASSVAGSHNEKLFF. The CDR3 DNA sequence: TGTGCCAGCAGCGTAGCGGGATCCCATAATGAAAAACTGTTTTTT.